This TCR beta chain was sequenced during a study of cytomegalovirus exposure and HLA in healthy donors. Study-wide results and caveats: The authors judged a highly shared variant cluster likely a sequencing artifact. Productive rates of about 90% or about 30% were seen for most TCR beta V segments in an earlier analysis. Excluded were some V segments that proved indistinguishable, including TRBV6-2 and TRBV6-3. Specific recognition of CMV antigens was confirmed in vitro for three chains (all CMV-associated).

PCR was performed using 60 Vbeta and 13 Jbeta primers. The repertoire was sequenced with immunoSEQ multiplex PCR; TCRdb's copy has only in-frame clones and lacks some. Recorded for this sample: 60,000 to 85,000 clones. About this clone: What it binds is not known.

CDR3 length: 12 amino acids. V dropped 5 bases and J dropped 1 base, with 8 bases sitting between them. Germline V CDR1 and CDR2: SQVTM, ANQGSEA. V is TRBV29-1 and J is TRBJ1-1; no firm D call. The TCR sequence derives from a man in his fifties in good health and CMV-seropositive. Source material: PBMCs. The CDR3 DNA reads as TGCAGCGTTAGGCACAGGAACACTGAAGCTTTCTTT. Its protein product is CSVRHRNTEAFF.